This TCR beta chain was identified during a study of graft-versus-host responses after intestinal transplantation. Across the study: Anti-thymocyte globulin induction, then tacrolimus and steroids for two to four years, went to all recipients.

Findings and limits, study-wide: High graft-versus-host to host-versus-graft T cell clonal ratios marked allografts of patients with graft-donor macrochimerism. Early post-transplant HvG declines tracked with peak circulating GvH clone levels. Recipient marrow showed GvH clones, some seen first in ileum or blood.

Concerning this clone itself: The antigen is undetermined.

Germline CDR1 and CDR2: MGHRA and YSYEKL. The CDR3 sequence is 15 residues long. The V gene end was trimmed by 0 bases and the J gene end by 3 bases; junction bases not matched to a gene: 4. Assay: immunoSEQ multiplex PCR; the TCRdb copy retains only in-frame clones and omits some. This sample has 85,000 to 100,000 clones, with approximately 94% found just once. The chain uses TRBV4-1 and TRBJ1-2; 7 nucleotides match TRBD1. This TCR was recovered from a human donor who received an intestinal transplant. Material: unstimulated CD8+ T cells sorted from spleen or lymph node cells, obtained before intestinal transplant. The CDR3: CASSQDVTGDYGYTF. The CDR3 DNA sequence: TGCGCCAGCAGCCAAGATGTCACAGGGGACTATGGCTACACCTTC.